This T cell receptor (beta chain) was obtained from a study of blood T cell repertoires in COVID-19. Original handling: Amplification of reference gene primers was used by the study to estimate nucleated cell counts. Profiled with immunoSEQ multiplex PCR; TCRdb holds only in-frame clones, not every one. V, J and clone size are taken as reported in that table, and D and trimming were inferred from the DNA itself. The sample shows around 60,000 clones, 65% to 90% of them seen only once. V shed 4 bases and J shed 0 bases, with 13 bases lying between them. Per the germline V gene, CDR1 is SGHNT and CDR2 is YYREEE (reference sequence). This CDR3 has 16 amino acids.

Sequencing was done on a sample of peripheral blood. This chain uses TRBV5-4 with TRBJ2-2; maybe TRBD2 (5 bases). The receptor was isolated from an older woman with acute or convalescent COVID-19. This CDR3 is CASSRTRKTNTGELFF. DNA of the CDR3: TGTGCCAGCAGCCGCACTAGAAAAACGAACACCGGGGAGCTGTTTTTT.